The 29 T cell receptor beta chains below come from one sample, sequenced in a study of T-cell reconstitution after alpha-beta-depleted transplantation in children listed by TCRdb under 2016. Explained via the paper, the treatment or condition label denotes: allogeneic hematopoietic cell transplantation with graft depleted of TCRalphabeta T cells and CD19 B cells. The library was obtained by PCR. TCRdb names Illumina HiSeq 2500 as the instrument used. Molecular barcoding was employed in the preparation of TCR libraries, with unique molecular identifiers being used to normalize TCRbeta repertoire quantification. The raw public data were reprocessed by TCRdb itself: fastp quality trimming at Q25, MiXCR clonotype calling, in-frame beta chains only. When rows share a CDR3 protein, they turn into one entry using the most common DNA and genes. This sample has about 210,000 distinct CDR3 sequences in its table, and roughly a sixth of those were observed once. 43% of the sample is held by the ten biggest clonotypes.

Sequenced here: PBMCs, mostly from graft donor cells, sampled 360 days after TCRalphabeta/CD19-depleted stem cell transplant. The source is a male patient aged 2-15 years who had a stem cell transplant for acute lymphoblastic leukemia, so the T cells may come from the graft donor.

The V and J genes are TRBV5-5 and TRBJ2-3, with TRBD1 matching 9 bases. Germline CDR1 and CDR2: SGHKS and YYEKEE (reference sequence). Trimming at V came to 2 bases and at J to 4 bases, leaving 5 bases not matched to a gene. This CDR3 has 15 residues. The CDR3 DNA reads as TGTGCCAGCAGCTTATGGGACAGGGCGGCAGATACGCAGTATTTT. Translating it yields CASSLWDRAADTQYF. Combining the CDR3 with reference TRBV5-5 and TRBJ2-3 gives the whole variable domain DAGVTQSPTHLIKTRGQQVTLRCSPISGHKSVSWYQQVLGQGPQFIFQYYEKEERGRGNFPDRFSARQFPNYSSELNVNALLLGDSALYLCASSLWDRAADTQYFGPGTRLTVL.

The rearrangement links TRBV5-5 to TRBJ2-3; 7 nucleotides line up with TRBD1. The ends lost 1 base at V and 1 base at J; junction bases unmatched: 3. Germline-derived CDR1 and CDR2 are SGHKS and YYEKEE (reference sequence). The CDR3 sequence is 15 residues long. The DNA for the CDR3 is TGTGCCAGCAGCTTGCGTGGACAGGGCACAGATACGCAGTATTTT. This codes for CASSLRGQGTDTQYF.

This clonotype was seen repeatedly, ten times or more. The chain carries TRBV5-1 and TRBJ1-1; D not certain. The CDR3 runs 14 residues. With 6 bases removed from V and 4 bases from J, the gap between germline ends came to 16 bases. Germline assignment: CDR1 SGHRS and CDR2 YFSETQ. CDR3 sequence: CASTGRVEGTEAFF. In DNA form, the CDR3 reads TGCGCCAGCACCGGAAGGGTCGAAGGCACTGAAGCTTTCTTT.

This chain connects TRBV20-1 to TRBJ2-3; D possibly matches TRBD1 or TRBD2 (5 bases each). Trimming removed 3 bases from V and 3 bases from J, with 19 bases in between. Per germline, CDR1 DFQATT and CDR2 SNEGSKA (reference sequence). This CDR3 is built from 16 residues. The CDR3 DNA sequence: TGCAGTGCTAGCGGGACGTGGCTAGGGGAGACAGATACGCAGTATTTT. Amino acids: CSASGTWLGETDTQYF.

V usage is TRBV6-2 or TRBV6-3 and J usage is TRBJ1-2; D gene uncertain. V was cut by 6 bases and J by 0 bases, with 11 bases left in between. Germline V gene sequence: CDR1 MNHEY, CDR2 SVGEGT. CDR3 length: 14 residues. DNA of the CDR3: TGTGCCAGCAGCTCCGGGCCGACTAACTATGGCTACACCTTC. Its translation is CASSSGPTNYGYTF.

The genes are TRBV7-2 and TRBJ1-2; the D gene is possibly TRBD1 (5 bases). Germline V lookup: CDR1 SGHTA, CDR2 FQGNSA. V lost 4 bases, J lost 7 bases, and 19 bases lay in between. The CDR3 is 15 amino acids. CDR3 nucleotide sequence: TGTGCCAGCAGCTGGGAGACAGCAGCGTGGGTTGGCTACACCTTC. It encodes CASSWETAAWVGYTF.

The rearrangement joins TRBV6-5 to TRBJ1-1; 8 nucleotides align to TRBD1. Germline CDR1 reads MNHEY; CDR2 reads SVGAGI. Trimming removed 2 bases from V and 1 base from J; junction bases left unmatched: 3. The CDR3 extends over 15 amino acids. CDR3 region: CASSYEDRGNTEAFF. As DNA, the CDR3 is TGTGCCAGCAGTTACGAAGACAGGGGGAACACTGAAGCTTTCTTT.

The chain couples TRBV10-3 to TRBJ2-7; D is unresolved. The CDR3 totals 16 residues. Trimming took 4 bases from V and 0 from J, leaving 16 bases between them. Germline CDR1 is ENHRY and CDR2 is SYGVKD. CDR3 sequence reads: CAISVHPPGVSYEQYF. CDR3 DNA: TGTGCCATCAGTGTCCATCCTCCGGGCGTCTCCTACGAGCAGTACTTC.

The chain is built from TRBV7-1 and TRBJ2-1, with TRBD2 matching 10 bases. TRBV7-1 is assigned to the ORF class and has an uncertain function. V was pared by 3 bases and J by 3 bases, with 8 bases of the junction left unmatched. The length of the CDR3 is 17 residues. The CDR3 DNA is TGTGCCAGCAGCTCCAATAAGCGGGGGGGCATCTACAATGAGCAGTTCTTC. Protein sequence: CASSSNKRGGIYNEQFF.

This clonotype occurred many times. V is TRBV10-3 and J is TRBJ2-7; the match to TRBD2 covers 8 bases. The CDR3 totals 14 residues. V lost 4 bases and J lost 3; bases outside the gene matches: 5. The germline CDR1 and CDR2 sequences are ENHRY and SYGVKD. CDR3 nucleotides: TGTGCCATCAGTGGATCGGGAGGGAACTACGAGCAGTACTTC. Protein sequence: CAISGSGGNYEQYF.

The chain links TRBV5-6 to TRBJ2-2, with D unresolved. This CDR3 has 16 amino acids. Trimming pared 4 bases from V and 0 bases from J, leaving 13 bases between. The germline V gene encodes CDR1 SGHDT and CDR2 YYEEEE. CDR3 bases: TGTGCCAGCAGCCCATTGGGTAGATCGAACACCGGGGAGCTGTTTTTT. It yields the protein CASSPLGRSNTGELFF.

The V gene is TRBV2, the J gene TRBJ2-7, with D maybe TRBD1 (7 bases). The CDR3 totals 15 residues. Germline loops: CDR1 SNHLY, CDR2 FYNNEI. The V end lost 8 bases, the J end lost 4 bases, and 21 bases lay between the germline ends. The CDR3 protein is CASGGGTVPLYEQYF. Here the CDR3 DNA reads TGTGCCAGCGGTGGAGGGACAGTCCCTTTATACGAGCAGTACTTC.

This clonotype was counted only a few times. The V call is TRBV4-3, the J call TRBJ2-3; unclear D gene. Germline values: CDR1 LGHNA, CDR2 YSLEER. CDR3 size: 16 residues. V was pared by 0 bases and J by 0 bases, with 10 bases between. The CDR3 DNA sequence: TGCGCCAGCAGCCAAGATGGAGATAGTAGCACAGATACGCAGTATTTT. It encodes CASSQDGDSSTDTQYF.

This clonotype showed up many times. The chain joins TRBV28 to TRBJ2-7; TRBD1 matches at 7 bases. This CDR3 has 15 residues. CDR1 and CDR2 (germline): MDHEN, SYDVKM. V was pared by 2 bases and J by 0 bases, with 4 bases of the junction left unmatched. The CDR3 nucleotides are TGTGCCAGCAGTTTAGGGACAGCGAGCTCCTACGAGCAGTACTTC. Encoded protein: CASSLGTASSYEQYF.

This clonotype was detected only a few times. V gene TRBV12-3 or TRBV12-4 combines with J gene TRBJ2-2; TRBD2 aligns across 7 bases. After removal of 3 bases from V and 4 bases from J, the junction contained 5 bases not matched to a gene. CDR3 length: 15 amino acids. This CDR3 reads CASSLGGEVTGELFF. DNA of the CDR3: TGTGCCAGCAGTTTGGGGGGGGAAGTCACCGGGGAGCTGTTTTTT.

This clonotype occurred many times. The chain links TRBV6-5 to TRBJ2-5; maybe TRBD1 (5 bases). Germline CDR1 and CDR2: MNHEY and SVGAGI. The CDR3 runs 15 residues. V gave up 0 bases and J gave up 5 bases, with 13 bases separating them. CDR3 protein: CASSYSLGLVETQYF. The CDR3 nucleotides read TGTGCCAGCAGTTACTCCTTGGGGCTGGTGGAGACCCAGTACTTC.

The chain carries TRBV20-1 and TRBJ1-3; possibly TRBD1 for D (6 bases). With 5 bases removed from V and 0 bases from J, the gap between germline ends came to 8 bases. The CDR3 is 13 residues long. CDR1 DFQATT and CDR2 SNEGSKA come from the germline V gene (reference sequence). CDR3 DNA sequence: TGCAGTGCTCGGGACATCTCTGGAAACACCATATATTTT. As protein: CSARDISGNTIYF.

The V gene is TRBV5-1, the J gene TRBJ2-2, with 11 positions matching TRBD1. Germline loops: CDR1 SGHRS, CDR2 YFSETQ. CDR3 length: 16 residues. The V and J ends lost 4 bases and 5 bases, in that order; junction bases with no gene match: 7. The CDR3 sequence: CASSTGQGAWTGELFF. CDR3 DNA sequence: TGCGCCAGCAGCACAGGACAGGGGGCGTGGACCGGGGAGCTGTTTTTT.

The chain joins TRBV29-1 to TRBJ1-2, with TRBD1 matching over 7 bases. The CDR3 sequence is 12 residues long. V was clipped by 5 bases and J by 3 bases; unmatched bases: 3. CDR1 is SQVTM and CDR2 is ANQGSEA in the germline V gene. The chain's CDR3 is CSVYDRDYGYTF. The DNA of the CDR3 is TGCAGCGTTTACGACAGGGACTATGGCTACACCTTC.

This chain uses TRBV12-3 or TRBV12-4 with TRBJ2-3; TRBD1 matches at 7 bases. The CDR3 covers 15 residues. The V gene end was trimmed by 5 bases and the J gene end by 4 bases; junction bases not matched to a gene: 9. The CDR3 here is CASSPWGTAPDTQYF. CDR3 nucleotide sequence: TGTGCCAGCAGTCCTTGGGGGACAGCGCCAGATACGCAGTATTTT.

V usage is TRBV2 and J usage is TRBJ2-7; the D is unclear. CDR3 length: 12 amino acids. The V gene lost 4 bases and the J gene lost 2 bases, with 6 bases spanning the gap. Germline V gene lookup returns CDR1 SNHLY and CDR2 FYNNEI. In DNA, the CDR3 is TGTGCCAGCAGTGCAGGAACCTACGAGCAGTACTTC. Protein product: CASSAGTYEQYF. The whole variable domain, filled in from reference TRBV2 and TRBJ2-7, reads EPEVTQTPSHQVTQMGQEVILRCVPISNHLYFYWYRQILGQKVEFLVSFYNNEISEKSEIFDDQFSVERPDGSNFTLKIRSTKLEDSAMYFCASSAGTYEQYFGPGTRLTVT.

J is TRBJ2-3 and V is TRBV5-6, with 8 bases matching TRBD2. Germline V lookup: CDR1 SGHDT, CDR2 YYEEEE. This CDR3 is built from 16 residues. J was trimmed by 4 bases and V by 2 bases; bases with no gene match: 9. CDR3 DNA sequence: TGTGCCAGCAGCTTTACGGAGCGGGGGATCTCAGATACGCAGTATTTT. Residues: CASSFTERGISDTQYF.

V is TRBV5-1 and J is TRBJ2-7; TRBD2 matches at 10 bases. The CDR3 is 15 residues long. CDR1 is SGHRS and CDR2 is YFSETQ in the germline V gene. V gave up 4 bases and J gave up 11 bases; unmatched junction bases: 15. Written as DNA, the CDR3 is TGCGCCAGCAGCCCCGATACTAGCGGGGACCACTGGGAGTACTTC. This translates into CASSPDTSGDHWEYF.

CDR3 amino acids: CSVHSGGRVGNEQFF. The CDR3 DNA follows: TGCAGCGTGCATTCGGGGGGCAGAGTGGGAAATGAGCAGTTCTTC. The chain combines TRBV29-1 with TRBJ2-1, with D maybe TRBD2 (7 bases). There are 15 residues in the CDR3. Per germline, CDR1 SQVTM and CDR2 ANQGSEA. V lost 6 bases to trimming and J lost 7 bases, with 22 bases between them.

The chain links TRBV9 to TRBJ2-3; D is ambiguous. The germline V gene has CDR1 SGDLS and CDR2 YYNGEE. This CDR3 has 16 amino acids. With 5 bases removed from V and 2 bases from J, the gap between germline ends came to 18 bases. The CDR3 spells CASSAATGEFTDTQYF. The CDR3 nucleotides are TGTGCCAGCAGTGCCGCGACTGGCGAATTCACAGATACGCAGTATTTT.

The CDR3 nucleotides read TGTGCCAGCAGCTACTACCTGATCGATGAGCAGTTCTTC. Translation: CASSYYLIDEQFF. The chain employs TRBV7-2 and TRBJ2-1; D is uncertain. The V and J ends lost 4 bases and 8 bases respectively, with 12 bases between them. This CDR3 comprises 13 residues. Germline loops: CDR1 SGHTA, CDR2 FQGNSA.

This clonotype came up a few times. This chain uses TRBV27 with TRBJ1-1; D gene ambiguous. V was cut by 5 bases and J by 0 bases, with 19 bases left in between. The CDR3 covers 17 residues. Germline CDR1 and CDR2: MNHEY and SMNVEV (reference sequence). As DNA, the CDR3 is TGTGCCAGCAGTGCTCACTTCGGGCTATTAATGAACACTGAAGCTTTCTTT. The encoded protein is CASSAHFGLLMNTEAFF.

The J gene is TRBJ2-2, the V gene TRBV20-1; D is tentatively TRBD1 or TRBD2 (5 bases each). With 2 bases removed from V and 4 bases from J, the gap between germline ends came to 11 bases. This CDR3 comprises 14 residues. CDR1 is DFQATT and CDR2 is SNEGSKA in the germline V gene (reference sequence). The CDR3 DNA sequence: TGCAGTGCTAGAAGAGGGGCGGGCACCGGGGAGCTGTTTTTT. Residues: CSARRGAGTGELFF.

This clonotype was found many times. The chain joins TRBV5-1 to TRBJ1-2, with TRBD1 matching 7 bases. The germline gives CDR1 SGHRS, CDR2 YFSETQ. This CDR3 is built from 15 residues. The J segment lost 6 bases and the V segment lost 4 bases, leaving 12 bases of the junction unmatched. The CDR3 reads CASSPEPTGRHGYTF. CDR3 DNA sequence: TGCGCCAGCAGCCCAGAGCCGACAGGGAGGCATGGCTACACCTTC.